Below, one T cell receptor (beta chain) is given with its context. Its antigen is still unknown. This specimen belongs to a study of T cell responses to AZD1222 COVID-19 vaccine. The V and J ends lost 3 bases and 2 bases respectively, with 15 bases between them. This CDR3 has 15 residues. Germline CDR1 reads DFQATT; CDR2 reads SNEGSKA (reference sequence). Study-level points and caveats: Spike as a whole was targeted by vaccine-associated CD4 TCRs, dominant at 160-218 and 743-854.

Clones were sequenced by immunoSEQ multiplex PCR, and TCRdb holds only the in-frame ones, with some missing. The repertoire consists of about 73,000 clones, with 89% occurring once and the leading ten covering about 9.3%. The receptor was derived from an adult who received the AZD1222 COVID-19 vaccine. The specimen comprised peripheral blood, sampled 28 days after the second AZD1222 dose. The chain carries TRBV20-1 and TRBJ2-3; TRBD1 is a possible D gene (6 bases). CDR3 sequence reads: CSASVIQGPTDTQYF. CDR3 bases: TGCAGTGCTAGTGTAATACAGGGACCCACAGATACGCAGTATTTT.